The 11 T cell receptor beta chains below were found in one sample sequenced in a study of radiotherapy plus CTLA-4 blockade in lung cancer. Some clones are missing from TCRdb's copy, which holds only in-frame ones; the method was immunoSEQ multiplex PCR. The sample yields about 48,000 clones, 75% to 90% seen once. Source: peripheral blood, taken from a patient treated with radiotherapy plus ipilimumab. The source is a human donor with non-small cell lung cancer that progressed on radiotherapy plus ipilimumab. Some clones in this sample may be carry-over from other donors' samples.

The chain employs TRBV5-1 and TRBJ1-4; 7 nucleotides match TRBD1. From germline, CDR1 is SGHRS and CDR2 YFSETQ. CDR3 length: 15 residues. With 4 bases clipped from V and 8 bases from J, the junction kept 11 bases outside the gene matches. CDR3 sequence: CASSPQTGTDEKLFF. The CDR3 bases are TGCGCCAGCAGCCCCCAGACAGGGACGGACGAAAAACTGTTTTTT.

The V gene is TRBV30, the J gene TRBJ1-4; 9 bases are a match to TRBD1. The CDR3 runs 16 residues. Germline V CDR1 and CDR2: GTSNPN, SVGIG (reference sequence). V lost 1 base to trimming and J lost 8 bases; unmatched junction nucleotides: 11. Here the CDR3 reads CAWSARQGVLGEKLFF. The CDR3 nucleotides read TGTGCCTGGAGTGCGCGACAGGGGGTTTTAGGGGAAAAACTGTTTTTT.

The V and J genes are TRBV6-5 and TRBJ1-1; no clear D. Germline values: CDR1 MNHEY, CDR2 SVGAGI. This CDR3 is built from 13 residues. Trimming left V 3 bases short and J 1 base short, with 6 bases between. The DNA for the CDR3 is TGTGCCAGCAGTTATGTCTCGAACACTGAAGCTTTCTTT. Encoded protein: CASSYVSNTEAFF.

The chain links TRBV29-1 to TRBJ2-1; 11 positions match TRBD1. Germline V CDR1 and CDR2: SQVTM, ANQGSEA. V dropped 4 bases and J dropped 6; count of bases not matched to a gene: 5. CDR3 size: 14 residues. The CDR3 loop reads CSVARGTGGNEQFF. The CDR3 DNA reads TGCAGCGTTGCCCGCGGGACAGGGGGCAATGAGCAGTTCTTC.

The chain is built from TRBV6-1 and TRBJ1-2; D possibly corresponds to TRBD1 (5 bases). CDR3 length: 15 residues. The germline V gene encodes CDR1 MNHNS and CDR2 SASEGT. V lost 4 bases and J lost 2, with 14 bases in between. The CDR3 reads CASSGTGGLNYGYTF. CDR3 DNA: TGTGCCAGCAGTGGGACGGGGGGACTGAACTATGGCTACACCTTC.

The chain links TRBV19 to TRBJ2-1; 8 bases agree with TRBD2. Germline CDR1 reads LNHDA; CDR2 reads SQIVND (reference sequence). V shed 1 base, J shed 2 bases, and the junction held 4 bases outside the gene matches. The CDR3 is 16 residues long. This CDR3 is CASSIVGSGAYNEQFF. The DNA for the CDR3 is TGTGCCAGTAGTATAGTCGGTAGCGGGGCCTACAATGAGCAGTTCTTC.

This chain joins TRBV5-1 and TRBJ1-6; the D is unclear. This CDR3 region has 14 residues. CDR1 and CDR2 (germline): SGHRS, YFSETQ. V lost 0 bases and J lost 8, with 9 bases in between. The DNA of the CDR3 is TGCGCCAGCAGCTTGGATCCCGCGGATTCACCCCTCCACTTT. This translates into CASSLDPADSPLHF.

This clone showed up just once. The rearrangement uses TRBV19 and TRBJ2-7; TRBD2 is a possible D gene (5 bases). V gave up 4 bases and J gave up 4 bases, with 23 bases separating them. Looked up from germline, CDR1 is LNHDA and CDR2 is SQIVND (reference sequence). This CDR3 has 17 residues. Written as DNA, the CDR3 is TGTGCCAGTAGTACCTCCGTTCGCGCCCCGCTAGCATACGAGCAGTACTTC. Its translation is CASSTSVRAPLAYEQYF.

This clone has only a few counts. The chain uses TRBV5-1 and TRBJ2-2; TRBD2 might be the D (6 bases). The V end lost 5 bases, the J end lost 3 bases, and 11 bases lay between the germline ends. The germline gives CDR1 SGHRS, CDR2 YFSETQ. This CDR3 spans 14 amino acids. For the CDR3, the DNA is TGCGCCAGCAGACGGGAGTGGTACACCGGGGAGCTGTTTTTT. This translates into CASRREWYTGELFF.

This rearrangement joins TRBV11-2 to TRBJ2-7, with D possibly TRBD1 on 6 matching bases. The CDR3 spans 14 residues. From germline, CDR1 is SGHAT and CDR2 FQNNGV. The V gene lost 5 bases and the J gene lost 2 bases, with 13 bases spanning the gap. For the CDR3, the DNA is TGTGCCAGCAGCCCAAGGGACAAGACCTACGAGCAGTACTTC. This codes for CASSPRDKTYEQYF.

V usage is TRBV11-2 and J usage is TRBJ1-2, with TRBD1 matching 9 bases. CDR1 and CDR2 (germline): SGHAT, FQNNGV. The length of the CDR3 is 14 residues. Losses at the gene ends were 3 bases for V and 7 bases for J; bases not matched to a gene: 6. The CDR3 DNA follows: TGTGCCAGCAGCTTGACGGACAGGGGCGGTGGCTACACCTTC. Residues: CASSLTDRGGGYTF.